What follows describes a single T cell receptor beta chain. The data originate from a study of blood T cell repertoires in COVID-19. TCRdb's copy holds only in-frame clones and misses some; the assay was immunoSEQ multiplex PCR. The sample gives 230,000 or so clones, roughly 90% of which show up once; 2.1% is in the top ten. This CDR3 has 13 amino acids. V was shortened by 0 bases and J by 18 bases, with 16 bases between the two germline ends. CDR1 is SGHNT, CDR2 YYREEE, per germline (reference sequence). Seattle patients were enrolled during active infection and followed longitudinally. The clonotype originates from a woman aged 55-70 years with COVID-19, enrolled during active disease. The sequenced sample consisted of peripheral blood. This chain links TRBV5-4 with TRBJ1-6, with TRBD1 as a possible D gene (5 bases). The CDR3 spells CASSLVGHPHTHF. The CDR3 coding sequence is TGTGCCAGCAGCTTGGTGGGGCACCCCCATACCCACTTT.